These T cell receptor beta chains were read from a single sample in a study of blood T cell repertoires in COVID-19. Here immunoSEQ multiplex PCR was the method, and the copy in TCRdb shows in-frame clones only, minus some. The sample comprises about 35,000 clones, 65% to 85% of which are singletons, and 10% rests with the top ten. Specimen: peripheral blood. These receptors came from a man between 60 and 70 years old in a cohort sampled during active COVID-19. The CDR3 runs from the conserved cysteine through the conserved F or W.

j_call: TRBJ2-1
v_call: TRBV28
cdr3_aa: CASSLGTGVYNEQFF

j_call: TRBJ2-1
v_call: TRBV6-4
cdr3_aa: CASRETSGNNEQFF

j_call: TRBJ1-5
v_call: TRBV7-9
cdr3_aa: CANLSWRSFTLNQPQHF

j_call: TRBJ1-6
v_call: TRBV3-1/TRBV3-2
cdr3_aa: CASSRYTKSTGSLYNSPLHF

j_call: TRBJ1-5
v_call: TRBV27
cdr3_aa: CASSLFSRGNNQPQHF

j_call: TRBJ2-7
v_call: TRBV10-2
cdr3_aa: CASSTTGNYEQYF

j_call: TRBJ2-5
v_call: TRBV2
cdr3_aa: CASSRLAGGWETQYF

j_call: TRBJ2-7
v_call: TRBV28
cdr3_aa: CASSPNVRGEQYF

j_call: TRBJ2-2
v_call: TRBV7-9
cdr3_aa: CASSLTGGPVTGELFF

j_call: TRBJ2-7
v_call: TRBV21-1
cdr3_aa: CASRRRGGMDEQYF

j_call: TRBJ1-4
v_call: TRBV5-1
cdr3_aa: CASSLRDRGNEKLFF

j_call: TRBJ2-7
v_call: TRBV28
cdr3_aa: CASSPEAAYYEQYF

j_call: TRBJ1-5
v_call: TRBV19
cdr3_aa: CASILSGVNQPQHF

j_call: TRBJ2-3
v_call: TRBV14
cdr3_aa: CASSQGIGGATRTDTQYF

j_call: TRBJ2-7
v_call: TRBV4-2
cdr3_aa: CASSQDLAGGPSEQYF

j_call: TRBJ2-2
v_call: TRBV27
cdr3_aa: CASSSSGRADGELFF

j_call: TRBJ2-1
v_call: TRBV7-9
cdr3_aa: CASSPGGGQFF

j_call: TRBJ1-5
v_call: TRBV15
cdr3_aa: CATSRDRWSNQPQHF

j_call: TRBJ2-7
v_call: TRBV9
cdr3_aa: CASSTRQGANEQYF

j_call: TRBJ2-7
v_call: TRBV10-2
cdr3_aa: CASSEGTGGYEQYF

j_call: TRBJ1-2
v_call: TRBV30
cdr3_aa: CAWNRDSVDYGYTF

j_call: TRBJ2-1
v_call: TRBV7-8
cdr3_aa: CASSLGLAAYNEQFF

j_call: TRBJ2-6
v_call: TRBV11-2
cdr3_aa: CASSLEARSGANVLTF

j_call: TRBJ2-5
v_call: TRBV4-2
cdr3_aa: CASSQEPGLAYETQYF

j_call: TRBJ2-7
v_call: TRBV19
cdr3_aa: CASSIDLVNREQYF

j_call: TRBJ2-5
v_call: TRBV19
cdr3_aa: CASSATRGGLAGEETQYF

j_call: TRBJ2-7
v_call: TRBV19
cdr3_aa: CASSGAGTGTGEQYF

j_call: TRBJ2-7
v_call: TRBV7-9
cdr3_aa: CASSFLVKTGTGDEQYF

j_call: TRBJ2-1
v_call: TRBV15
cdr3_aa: CATSRARLAGDNEQFF

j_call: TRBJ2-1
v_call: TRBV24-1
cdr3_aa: CATSDFSGRAQQFF

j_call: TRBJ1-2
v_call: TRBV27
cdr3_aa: CASSLQGNGYTF

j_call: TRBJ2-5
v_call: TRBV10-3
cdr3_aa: CATRSGPGEETQYF

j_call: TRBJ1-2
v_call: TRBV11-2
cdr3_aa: CASSPDHQGGYGYTF

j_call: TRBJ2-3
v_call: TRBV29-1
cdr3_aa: CSVEGTSGGLDTQYF

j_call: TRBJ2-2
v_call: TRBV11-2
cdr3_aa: CASSLTRFTGVGELFF

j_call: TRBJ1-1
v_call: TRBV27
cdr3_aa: CASRRQGGVMNTEAFF

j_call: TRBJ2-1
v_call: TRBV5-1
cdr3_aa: CASSSSGSPPYNEQFF

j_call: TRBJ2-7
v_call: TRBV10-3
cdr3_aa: CAISEGIRGEQYF

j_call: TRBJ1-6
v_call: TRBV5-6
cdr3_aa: CASSLEAGGANSPLHF

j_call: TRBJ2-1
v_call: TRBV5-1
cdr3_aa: CASSLVAGSGRDEQFF

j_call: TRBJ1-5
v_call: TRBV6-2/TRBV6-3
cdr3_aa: CASSATGRHQPQHF

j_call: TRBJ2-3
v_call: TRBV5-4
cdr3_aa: CASSTGTSSADTQYF

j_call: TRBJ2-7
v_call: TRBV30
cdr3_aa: CAWRRRASGNYEQYF

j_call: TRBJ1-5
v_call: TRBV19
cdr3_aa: CASSIRGPQPQHF

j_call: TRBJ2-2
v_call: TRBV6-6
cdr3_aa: CASTDSDTGELFF

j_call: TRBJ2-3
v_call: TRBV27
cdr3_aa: CASSPIQAVSTDTQYF

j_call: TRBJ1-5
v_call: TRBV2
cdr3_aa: CAGRARANQPQHF

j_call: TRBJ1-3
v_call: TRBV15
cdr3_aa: CATSRDPGAGNTIYF

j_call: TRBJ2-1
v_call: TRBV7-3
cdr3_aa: CASSSTGGAEQFF

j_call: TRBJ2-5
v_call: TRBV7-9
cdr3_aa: CASATRGWETQYF

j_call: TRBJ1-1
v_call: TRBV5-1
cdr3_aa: CASSLVEGQNTEAFF

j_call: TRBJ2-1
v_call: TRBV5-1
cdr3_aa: CASSLAYRHNGMNEQFF

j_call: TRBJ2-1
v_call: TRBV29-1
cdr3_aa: CSVEDRQGHYNEQFF

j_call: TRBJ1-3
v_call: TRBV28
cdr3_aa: CASTIGQPANTIYF

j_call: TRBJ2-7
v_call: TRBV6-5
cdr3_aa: CASKSQRGLSYEQYF